Listed below are T cell receptor beta chains from one sample, sequenced in a study of shared clonotypes between healthy human individuals. This table comes from immunoSEQ multiplex PCR, and its TCRdb copy is limited to in-frame clones, with some not included. Found here are millions of clones, approximately 90% of them singletons; the top ten hold 0.14%. Sequenced sample: naive CD4+ T cells sorted from blood. The receptors here all came from a man aged 18 to 35 in good health. The CDR3 runs from the conserved cysteine through the conserved F or W. Fields, in order: J gene, V gene, CDR3 protein.

j_call: TRBJ1-4
v_call: TRBV9
cdr3_aa: CASSNRGATNEKLFF

j_call: TRBJ2-7
v_call: TRBV6-5
cdr3_aa: CASSQYRRSYEQYF

j_call: TRBJ1-3
v_call: TRBV6-1
cdr3_aa: CASSPSSGNTIYF

j_call: TRBJ1-1
v_call: TRBV6-5
cdr3_aa: CASTPPGNTEAFF

j_call: TRBJ2-4
v_call: TRBV11-2
cdr3_aa: CASSLIQGNIQYF

j_call: TRBJ1-1
v_call: TRBV14
cdr3_aa: CASSLLGGGEAFF

j_call: TRBJ1-1
v_call: TRBV28
cdr3_aa: CASGLEGGLNTEAFF

j_call: TRBJ1-3
v_call: TRBV5-4
cdr3_aa: CASSSDLNTIYF

j_call: TRBJ2-7
v_call: TRBV7-9
cdr3_aa: CASSGTGVYEQYF

j_call: TRBJ2-7
v_call: TRBV6-5
cdr3_aa: CASSYSNRGLYEQYF

j_call: TRBJ2-1
v_call: TRBV30
cdr3_aa: CAWSETGNEQFF

j_call: NA
v_call: TRBV10-3
cdr3_aa: CAISESRVGGYEQYF

j_call: TRBJ2-7
v_call: TRBV21-1
cdr3_aa: CASSKTFRDRSYEQYF

j_call: TRBJ2-7
v_call: TRBV7-2
cdr3_aa: CASSISGSGEQYF

j_call: TRBJ1-4
v_call: TRBV28
cdr3_aa: CASGTGGDEKLFF

j_call: TRBJ2-7
v_call: TRBV19
cdr3_aa: CASFSGLEQYF

j_call: TRBJ2-7
v_call: TRBV6-1
cdr3_aa: CASSEAVWDSSYEQYF

j_call: TRBJ1-2
v_call: TRBV19
cdr3_aa: CASSPSQTGVYGYTF

j_call: TRBJ2-1
v_call: TRBV5-1
cdr3_aa: CASSLSSGSRSSYNEQFF

j_call: TRBJ2-1
v_call: TRBV7-2
cdr3_aa: CASSLISNEQFF

j_call: TRBJ2-3
v_call: TRBV19
cdr3_aa: CASSAGGAGENTQYF

j_call: TRBJ2-7
v_call: TRBV6-5
cdr3_aa: CASSYSSGGAGQYF

j_call: TRBJ2-7
v_call: TRBV11-3
cdr3_aa: CASSFGGEAEQYF

j_call: TRBJ1-2
v_call: TRBV7-9
cdr3_aa: CASSPYLDSYGYTF

j_call: TRBJ1-2
v_call: TRBV28
cdr3_aa: CASSLSLGTGTDYGYTF

j_call: TRBJ2-5
v_call: TRBV6-4
cdr3_aa: CASTPWSGRGGIQETQYF

j_call: TRBJ1-1
v_call: TRBV7-9
cdr3_aa: CASSSRIVRDSVNTEAFF

j_call: TRBJ2-1
v_call: TRBV6-1
cdr3_aa: CASSEWGSGSYNEQFF

j_call: TRBJ2-5
v_call: TRBV10-3
cdr3_aa: CAISGRGGPQGETQYF

j_call: TRBJ2-4
v_call: TRBV7-2
cdr3_aa: CASSLSGEVAEPLKNIQYF

j_call: TRBJ2-1
v_call: TRBV7-9
cdr3_aa: CASSARTSGGNEQFF

j_call: TRBJ2-2
v_call: TRBV5-1
cdr3_aa: CASSLLGQGTTGELFF

j_call: TRBJ2-2
v_call: TRBV10-2
cdr3_aa: CASSDRTGELFF

j_call: TRBJ2-2
v_call: TRBV5-1
cdr3_aa: CTSGSGINTGELFF

j_call: TRBJ2-7
v_call: TRBV6-5
cdr3_aa: CASSYGGSATYEQYF

j_call: TRBJ2-7
v_call: TRBV7-2
cdr3_aa: CASSRDRGAYEQYF

j_call: TRBJ1-6
v_call: TRBV6-6
cdr3_aa: CASSLRQGNSPLHF

j_call: TRBJ1-6
v_call: TRBV6-1
cdr3_aa: CASSERLRRAGSPLHF

j_call: TRBJ2-2
v_call: TRBV19
cdr3_aa: CASSMRQGGSGELFF

j_call: TRBJ2-3
v_call: TRBV7-7
cdr3_aa: CASSLGLKGSTDTQYF

j_call: TRBJ1-1
v_call: TRBV6-1
cdr3_aa: CASRWEGLGNTEAFF

j_call: TRBJ2-7
v_call: TRBV4-3
cdr3_aa: CASSQEDASYEQYF

j_call: TRBJ2-3
v_call: TRBV7-8
cdr3_aa: CASSLTSGGIADTQYF

j_call: TRBJ1-6
v_call: TRBV2
cdr3_aa: CASYRDRDNSPLHF

j_call: TRBJ2-5
v_call: TRBV7-9
cdr3_aa: CASSTQQGARETQYF

j_call: TRBJ1-2
v_call: TRBV28
cdr3_aa: CASSLGRENGYTF

j_call: TRBJ1-5
v_call: TRBV19
cdr3_aa: CATRTAGSNQPQHF

j_call: TRBJ1-1
v_call: TRBV27
cdr3_aa: CASSLRENTEAFF

j_call: TRBJ1-5
v_call: TRBV15
cdr3_aa: CATHTTGAVGQPQHF

j_call: TRBJ2-5
v_call: TRBV4-1
cdr3_aa: CASSLTGGETQYF

j_call: TRBJ2-2
v_call: TRBV5-1
cdr3_aa: CASSLTGLADGELFF

j_call: TRBJ1-5
v_call: TRBV4-1
cdr3_aa: CASSQVGGGDQPQHF

j_call: TRBJ2-2
v_call: TRBV19
cdr3_aa: CASSTPGTSGRTGELFF

j_call: TRBJ2-7
v_call: TRBV28
cdr3_aa: CASRQYLYEQYF

j_call: TRBJ1-5
v_call: TRBV7-4
cdr3_aa: CASSLLPMDRFNQPQHF

j_call: TRBJ1-3
v_call: TRBV11-3
cdr3_aa: CASSLSGSGNTIYF

j_call: TRBJ1-6
v_call: TRBV5-6
cdr3_aa: CASSLKSYNSPLHF

j_call: TRBJ1-2
v_call: TRBV7-2
cdr3_aa: CASSHSGTGANYGYTF

j_call: TRBJ1-1
v_call: TRBV27
cdr3_aa: CASSLSPPGNTEAFF